These 12 T cell receptor beta chains share one sample of origin, sequenced in a study of early T cells in non-severe SARS-CoV-2 infection (dated by TCRdb to about 2021). The library was built by means of 5' RACE. Sequencer: NextSeq 500. The public reads were reprocessed in TCRdb via fastp at Q25 and MiXCR, keeping in-frame beta chains. Every CDR3 protein is listed once, alongside the most common genes and DNA of its rows. Counted in this sample were tens of thousands of distinct CDR3 sequences; roughly an eighth of them appeared once. Jointly, the top ten make up about a sixth of the sample. Source material: whole blood. The receptors shown here come from an adult who was a healthcare worker with PCR-confirmed SARS-CoV-2 infection or an uninfected control (not recorded which).

This chain joins TRBV2 and TRBJ2-2, with D unresolved. Per germline, CDR1 SNHLY and CDR2 FYNNEI. CDR3 size: 14 residues. Trimming left V 0 bases short and J 6 bases short, with 8 bases between. CDR3 in amino acids: CASSEAWIPGELFF. The CDR3 DNA sequence: TGTGCCAGCAGTGAAGCCTGGATTCCCGGGGAGCTGTTTTTT.

This clonotype occurred many times. The chain has TRBV7-2 and TRBJ1-5, with D unclear. With 3 bases removed from V and 9 bases from J, the gap between germline ends came to 9 bases. The CDR3 loop spans 12 amino acids. Per germline, CDR1 SGHTA and CDR2 FQGNSA. CDR3 bases: TGTGCCAGCAGCTTCCCCCCCGGGCCCCAGCATTTT. It specifies CASSFPPGPQHF.

This rearrangement joins TRBV4-1 to TRBJ1-1; D remains unclear. The V gene lost 0 bases and the J gene lost 1 base, with 12 bases spanning the gap. The CDR3 runs 16 residues. Germline V gene lookup returns CDR1 MGHRA and CDR2 YSYEKL. The chain's CDR3 is CASSQEARGRNTEAFF. CDR3 bases: TGCGCCAGCAGCCAAGAAGCCCGAGGGAGGAACACTGAAGCTTTCTTT.

The chain carries TRBV5-1 and TRBJ1-1; D possibly corresponds to TRBD1 (6 bases). The V end was cut by 1 base, the J end by 5 bases, with 27 bases between. This CDR3 region has 19 residues. In germline, CDR1 is SGHRS, CDR2 YFSETQ. As DNA, the CDR3 is TGCGCCAGCAGCTTGCTTCCGGGACAAAGACAGAGTAGCAAAACTGAAGCTTTCTTT. It is translated as CASSLLPGQRQSSKTEAFF. Supplemented by reference TRBV5-1 and TRBJ1-1, the full variable domain reads KAGVTQTPRYLIKTRGQQVTLSCSPISGHRSVSWYQQTPGQGLQFLFEYFSETQRNKGNFPGRFSGRQFSNSRSEMNVSTLELGDSALYLCASSLLPGQRQSSKTEAFFGQGTRLTVV.

This clonotype was seen a handful of times. The chain couples TRBV29-1 to TRBJ2-2; D is undetermined. Looked up from germline, CDR1 is SQVTM and CDR2 is ANQGSEA. This CDR3 comprises 13 residues. With 4 bases removed from V and 2 bases from J, the gap between germline ends came to 8 bases. CDR3 coding DNA: TGCAGCGTTGGAGGCCACAACACCGGGGAGCTGTTTTTT. Encoded protein: CSVGGHNTGELFF.

By frequency in the sample, this clonotype is large. This chain links TRBV11-2 with TRBJ2-7; D is unclear. The V gene's germline CDR1 is SGHAT and CDR2 FQNNGV. V was cut by 3 bases and J by 3 bases, with 9 bases left in between. This CDR3 comprises 13 residues. The CDR3 loop is CASSFGSNYEQYF. In DNA, the CDR3 is TGTGCCAGCAGCTTCGGTAGCAACTACGAGCAGTACTTC.

The table lists this clonotype with many counts. The chain joins TRBV24-1 to TRBJ2-3, with 7 positions matching TRBD1. The CDR3 extends over 14 amino acids. With V trimmed by 7 bases and J by 5 bases, 8 bases remained unmatched. Per the germline V gene, CDR1 is KGHDR and CDR2 is SFDVKD. The CDR3 loop is CATRGDRAQDTQYF. CDR3 nucleotide sequence: TGTGCCACCAGGGGAGACAGGGCCCAAGATACGCAGTATTTT.

The table lists this clonotype with many counts. The chain links TRBV5-1 to TRBJ2-2; possible D gene TRBD2, 6 bases. Germline V gene sequence: CDR1 SGHRS, CDR2 YFSETQ. The CDR3 covers 14 residues. V was clipped by 4 bases and J by 6 bases, with 13 bases between them. CDR3 DNA sequence: TGCGCCAGCAGCACCCAAGCGGGTCCCGGGGAGCTGTTTTTT. Protein product: CASSTQAGPGELFF. Combining the CDR3 with reference TRBV5-1 and TRBJ2-2 gives the whole variable domain KAGVTQTPRYLIKTRGQQVTLSCSPISGHRSVSWYQQTPGQGLQFLFEYFSETQRNKGNFPGRFSGRQFSNSRSEMNVSTLELGDSALYLCASSTQAGPGELFFGEGSRLTVL.

This clonotype was detected a few times. The chain uses TRBV24-1 and TRBJ2-2; D gene ambiguous. This CDR3 spans 13 amino acids. V lost 5 bases, J lost 2 bases, and 5 bases lay in between. Per the germline V gene, CDR1 is KGHDR and CDR2 is SFDVKD. The CDR3, as DNA: TGTGCCACCAGTGGCAGTAACACCGGGGAGCTGTTTTTT. Protein sequence: CATSGSNTGELFF.

J is TRBJ2-3 and V is TRBV7-9; D is uncertain. The V end lost 8 bases, the J end lost 0 bases, and 18 bases lay between the germline ends. Germline loops: CDR1 SEHNR, CDR2 FQNEAQ (reference sequence). The CDR3 is 16 amino acids. CDR3 protein: CASRKSNALSTDTQYF. In nucleotides, the CDR3 is TGTGCCAGCCGTAAATCAAACGCGCTAAGCACAGATACGCAGTATTTT.

This clonotype was counted many times. The genes are TRBV14 and TRBJ2-3, with TRBD1 matching over 7 bases. The CDR3 loop spans 14 amino acids. V lost 3 bases to trimming and J lost 8 bases; unmatched junction nucleotides: 8. The germline gives CDR1 SGHDN, CDR2 FVKESK. CDR3: CASSQRQGGSTQYF. The CDR3 DNA reads TGTGCCAGCAGCCAGCGACAGGGCGGTAGTACGCAGTATTTT.

V gene TRBV10-3 combines with J gene TRBJ2-2, with a tentative D call TRBD2 (5 bases). V lost 10 bases and J 6 bases, leaving 18 bases between the germline ends. CDR3 length equals 14 residues. Germline CDR1 and CDR2: ENHRY and SYGVKD. CDR3 nucleotides: TGTGCCAGCCGTGGCAGAGCGGACTCCGGGGAGCTGTTTTTT. Amino acid sequence: CASRGRADSGELFF.